These T cell receptor beta chains were read from a single sample in a study of blood T cell repertoires in COVID-19. Clones were read by immunoSEQ multiplex PCR, and TCRdb kept only the in-frame ones, dropping some. The sample consists of 250,000 to 300,000 clones, 89% of them appearing once. Sample: peripheral blood. Source of these receptors: a woman aged 40-49 years who had recovered from COVID-19. CDR3s include the opening cysteine and the closing phenylalanine or tryptophan. The order of the fields is V gene, clone size, D gene, J gene, CDR3 protein, CDR3 DNA. The D gene is left open where the match is weak. Part of the rows lack a size; the others show once, few, many or a class for expanded clones.

V: TRBV10-2
size: NA
D: TRBD2
J: TRBJ2-3
CDR3: CASSVASGGTDTQYF
DNA: TGCGCCAGCAGTGTTGCTAGCGGGGGCACAGATACGCAGTATTTT

V: TRBV28
size: NA
D: NA
J: TRBJ1-1
CDR3: CASSIPEASMNTEAFF
DNA: TGTGCCAGCAGTATCCCGGAAGCTAGCATGAACACTGAAGCTTTCTTT

V: TRBV28
size: NA
D: NA
J: TRBJ1-2
CDR3: CASSGGEGGSYGYTF
DNA: TGTGCCAGCAGTGGCGGGGAGGGGGGTTCCTATGGCTACACCTTC

V: TRBV19
size: NA
D: TRBD1
J: TRBJ1-6
CDR3: CASSIVGTGNSPLHF
DNA: TGTGCCAGTAGTATTGTAGGGACAGGGAATTCACCCCTCCACTTT

V: TRBV6-5
size: NA
D: NA
J: TRBJ1-3
CDR3: CASSQQSSGNTIYF
DNA: TGTGCCAGCAGCCAACAAAGCTCTGGAAACACCATATATTTT

V: TRBV6-5
size: NA
D: NA
J: TRBJ2-3
CDR3: CASSRETSSTDTQYF
DNA: TGTGCCAGCAGTCGTGAGACATCCAGCACAGATACGCAGTATTTT

V: TRBV28
size: NA
D: NA
J: TRBJ2-6
CDR3: CASSLLGAGANVLTF
DNA: TGTGCCAGCAGTTTATTGGGAGCTGGGGCCAACGTCCTGACTTTC

V: TRBV11-2
size: NA
D: TRBD1
J: TRBJ2-7
CDR3: CASSLGTGGFYEQYF
DNA: TGTGCCAGCAGCTTAGGGACAGGGGGATTCTACGAGCAGTACTTC

V: TRBV2
size: NA
D: TRBD2
J: TRBJ2-1
CDR3: CASRNSGSSGNEQFF
DNA: TGTGCCAGCAGGAATAGCGGGTCCTCTGGGAATGAGCAGTTCTTC

V: TRBV2
size: NA
D: TRBD2
J: TRBJ2-3
CDR3: CASSGLGLAGADTQYF
DNA: TGTGCCAGCAGCGGTTTGGGACTAGCGGGGGCAGATACGCAGTATTTT

V: TRBV10-3
size: NA
D: NA
J: TRBJ1-1
CDR3: CAISDRRTAALPISEAFF
DNA: TGTGCCATCAGCGACCGTCGTACCGCGGCACTTCCGATTTCTGAAGCTTTCTTT

V: TRBV15
size: NA
D: NA
J: TRBJ2-6
CDR3: CATSRDLSGANVLTF
DNA: TGTGCCACCAGCAGAGACCTCTCTGGGGCCAACGTCCTGACTTTC

V: TRBV5-4
size: few
D: TRBD2
J: TRBJ2-3
CDR3: CASRTGGGTDTQYF
DNA: TGTGCCAGCCGCACGGGCGGGGGGACAGATACGCAGTATTTT

V: TRBV20-1
size: NA
D: TRBD1
J: TRBJ1-2
CDR3: CSASGHTGDGYTF
DNA: TGCAGTGCTAGTGGCCACACAGGGGATGGCTACACCTTC

V: TRBV5-1
size: NA
D: NA
J: TRBJ2-1
CDR3: CASSDLGSSYNEQFF
DNA: TGCGCCAGCAGCGATTTGGGGAGCTCCTACAATGAGCAGTTCTTC

V: TRBV29-1
size: once
D: NA
J: TRBJ2-3
CDR3: CSVVRGRDTQYF
DNA: TGCAGCGTTGTACGGGGGAGAGATACGCAGTATTTT

V: TRBV5-4
size: NA
D: NA
J: TRBJ1-2
CDR3: CASSLVQNHYGYTF
DNA: TGTGCCAGCAGCTTGGTTCAGAACCACTATGGCTACACCTTC

V: TRBV3-1/TRBV3-2
size: NA
D: NA
J: TRBJ1-2
CDR3: CASSRAEGSYGYTF
DNA: TGTGCCAGCAGCCGGGCGGAGGGCAGCTATGGCTACACCTTC

V: TRBV7-9
size: NA
D: NA
J: TRBJ1-2
CDR3: CASSQQGANYGYTF
DNA: TGTGCCAGCAGCCAACAGGGAGCTAACTATGGCTACACCTTC

V: TRBV7-6
size: once
D: TRBD2
J: TRBJ2-3
CDR3: CASSFRLAGETDTQYF
DNA: TGTGCCAGCAGCTTCCGACTAGCGGGGGAGACAGATACGCAGTATTTT

V: TRBV10-3
size: once
D: TRBD2
J: TRBJ2-2
CDR3: CAISGSASGPTGELFF
DNA: TGTGCCATCAGTGGTTCCGCTAGCGGACCCACCGGGGAGCTGTTTTTT

V: TRBV10-3
size: NA
D: NA
J: TRBJ1-3
CDR3: CAISGQLSGNTIYF
DNA: TGTGCCATCAGTGGACAGCTCTCTGGAAACACCATATATTTT

V: TRBV30
size: NA
D: NA
J: TRBJ1-1
CDR3: CANKVGGTEAFF
DNA: TGTGCCAACAAGGTGGGGGGCACTGAAGCTTTCTTT

V: TRBV2
size: NA
D: TRBD1
J: TRBJ2-3
CDR3: CASSELTGMTDTQYF
DNA: TGTGCCAGCAGTGAATTGACAGGGATGACAGATACGCAGTATTTT

V: TRBV4-1
size: NA
D: TRBD1
J: TRBJ1-1
CDR3: CASSQGTTGVTTEAFF
DNA: TGCGCCAGCAGCCAAGGGACAACAGGGGTAACAACTGAAGCTTTCTTT

V: TRBV28
size: NA
D: NA
J: TRBJ1-2
CDR3: CASSWGGLLYGYTF
DNA: TGTGCCAGCAGTTGGGGGGGGTTACTCTATGGCTACACCTTC

V: TRBV21-1
size: NA
D: NA
J: TRBJ2-7
CDR3: CASSSRGGLYEQYF
DNA: TGTGCCAGCAGCTCAAGAGGGGGTTTGTACGAGCAGTACTTC

V: TRBV28
size: NA
D: TRBD1
J: TRBJ1-2
CDR3: CASSPNRGGYGYTF
DNA: TGTGCCAGCAGTCCTAACAGGGGTGGGTATGGCTACACCTTC

V: TRBV30
size: NA
D: NA
J: TRBJ1-5
CDR3: CAWSMGYSNQPQHF
DNA: TGTGCCTGGAGTATGGGCTATAGCAATCAGCCCCAGCATTTT

V: TRBV18
size: NA
D: TRBD1
J: TRBJ2-3
CDR3: CASSPLGQGTDTQYF
DNA: TGTGCCAGCTCACCCTTAGGACAGGGAACAGATACGCAGTATTTT

V: TRBV28
size: NA
D: NA
J: TRBJ1-5
CDR3: CASSLRVGRPQHF
DNA: TGTGCCAGCAGTCTCAGGGTGGGTCGGCCCCAGCATTTT

V: TRBV7-2
size: NA
D: NA
J: TRBJ1-6
CDR3: CASSLSWAVNSPLHF
DNA: TGTGCCAGCAGCTTAAGCTGGGCAGTTAATTCACCCCTCCACTTT

V: TRBV23-1
size: NA
D: NA
J: TRBJ1-2
CDR3: CASRLKGHPPNYGYTF
DNA: TGCGCCAGCAGACTAAAGGGACATCCACCTAACTATGGCTACACCTTC

V: TRBV5-4
size: NA
D: NA
J: TRBJ1-2
CDR3: CASSLGGGEGYTF
DNA: TGTGCCAGCAGCTTAGGGGGTGGAGAAGGCTACACCTTC

V: TRBV5-1
size: NA
D: TRBD2
J: TRBJ2-5
CDR3: CASSLGRGGSAKETQYF
DNA: TGCGCCAGCAGCTTAGGGCGGGGGGGCTCGGCTAAAGAGACCCAGTACTTC

V: TRBV10-2
size: few
D: TRBD2
J: TRBJ2-7
CDR3: CASNLAGAYEQYF
DNA: TGCGCCAGCAATCTAGCGGGGGCCTACGAGCAGTACTTC

V: TRBV3-1/TRBV3-2
size: NA
D: TRBD1
J: TRBJ1-5
CDR3: CASSHGTVNQPQHF
DNA: TGTGCCAGCAGTCACGGGACAGTCAATCAGCCCCAGCATTTT

V: TRBV19
size: NA
D: TRBD2
J: TRBJ2-1
CDR3: CASSISPSGGNEQFF
DNA: TGTGCCAGTAGTATCTCCCCTAGCGGGGGCAATGAGCAGTTCTTC